This T cell receptor (beta chain) derives from a study of cytotoxic CD8 clonotypes in ibrutinib-treated CLL. Method: immunoSEQ multiplex PCR; TCRdb's copy keeps in-frame clones and lacks some. In the table there are about 89,000 clones, around 73% of which are singletons. Genomic DNA (around 2 micrograms) was obtained from cryopreserved PBMCs for construction of TCR beta libraries. Source: PBMCs, taken after 12 months of ibrutinib treatment. The TCR originated in a human donor with chronic lymphocytic leukemia.

The CDR3 region has the DNA TGTGCCAGCAGCTACAGACAGGGGCTCCTGGACGAGCAGTACTTC. It translates to CASSYRQGLLDEQYF. The V call is TRBV13, the J call TRBJ2-7, with 8 bases that match TRBD1. The V gene end was trimmed by 4 bases and the J gene end by 5 bases; junction bases not matched to a gene: 10. Germline lookup yields CDR1 PRHDT and CDR2 FYEKMQ (reference sequence). The CDR3 length is 15 residues. Based on the CDR3 plus reference TRBV13 and TRBJ2-7, the full variable domain is AAGVIQSPRHLIKEKRETATLKCYPIPRHDTVYWYQQGPGQDPQFLISFYEKMQSDKGSIPDRFSAQQFSDYHSELNMSSLELGDSALYFCASSYRQGLLDEQYFGPGTRLTVT.